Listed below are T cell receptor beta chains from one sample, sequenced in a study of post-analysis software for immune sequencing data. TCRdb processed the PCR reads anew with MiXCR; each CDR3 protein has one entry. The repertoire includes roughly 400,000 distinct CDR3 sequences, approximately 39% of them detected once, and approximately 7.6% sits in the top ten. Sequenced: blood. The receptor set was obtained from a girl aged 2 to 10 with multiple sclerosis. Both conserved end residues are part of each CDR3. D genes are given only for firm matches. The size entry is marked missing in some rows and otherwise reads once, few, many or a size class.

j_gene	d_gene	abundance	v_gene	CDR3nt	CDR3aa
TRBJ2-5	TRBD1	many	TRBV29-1	TGCAGCGTTGATCCCGCCGGGACAGGGTACCAAGAGACCCAGTACTTC	CSVDPAGTGYQETQYF
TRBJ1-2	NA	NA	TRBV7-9	TGTGCCAGCAGCTTACCCAGGGCTTCTGTCTACTATGGCTACACCTTC	CASSLPRASVYYGYTF
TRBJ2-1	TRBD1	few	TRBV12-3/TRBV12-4	TGTGCCAGCAGTTTAACAGGGGAAGGCTACAATGAGCAGTTCTTC	CASSLTGEGYNEQFF
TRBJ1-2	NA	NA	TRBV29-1	TGCAGCGTTGGAAGGGGGAACGGCTACACCTTC	CSVGRGNGYTF
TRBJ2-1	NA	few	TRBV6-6	TGTGCCAGCAGTTACTCGAATATTCGGCATGAGCAGTTCTTC	CASSYSNIRHEQFF
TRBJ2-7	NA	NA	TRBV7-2	TGTGCCAGCAGCTCAGAGCGGACCTCCTACGAGCAGTACTTC	CASSSERTSYEQYF
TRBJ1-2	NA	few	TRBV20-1	TGCAGTCCCCCCCCGGAGAACTATGGCTACACCTTC	CSPPPENYGYTF
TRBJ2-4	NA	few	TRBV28	TGTGCCAGCAGTACCCCCGCCCTAGCCAAAAACATTCAGTACTTC	CASSTPALAKNIQYF
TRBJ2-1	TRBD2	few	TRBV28	TGTGCCAGCAGACCGACTAGCGGGAGGACCTACAATGAGCAGTTCTTC	CASRPTSGRTYNEQFF
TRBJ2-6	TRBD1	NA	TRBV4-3	TGCGCCAGCAGCCAAGATTGGGGACCCGGGACAGCTAAATCTGGGGCCAACGTCCTGACTTTC	CASSQDWGPGTAKSGANVLTF
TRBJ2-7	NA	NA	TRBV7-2	TGTGCCAGCAGCTTCAACGGGGCCGACACCTACGAGCAGTACTTC	CASSFNGADTYEQYF
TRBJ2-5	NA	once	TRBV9	TGTGCCAGCAGCGGAGGGGTCCAGGCCCAAGAGACCCAGTACTTC	CASSGGVQAQETQYF
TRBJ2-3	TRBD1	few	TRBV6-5	TGTGCCAGCAGTTGGGACAGGGCTAGCACAGATACGCAGTATTTT	CASSWDRASTDTQYF
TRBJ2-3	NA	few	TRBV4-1	TGCGCCAGCAGCCGACTGACGGCTAGCGGGGACAGGGTAGATACGCAGTATTTT	CASSRLTASGDRVDTQYF
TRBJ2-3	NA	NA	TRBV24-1	TGTGCCACCAGCCAGGGGGGGACAGATACGCAGTATTTT	CATSQGGTDTQYF
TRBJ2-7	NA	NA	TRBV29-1	TGCAGCGTTGTCGGGTGGAGTCCCTACGAGCAGTACTTC	CSVVGWSPYEQYF
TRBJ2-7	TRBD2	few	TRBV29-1	TGCAGCGTTGAGGCGGGAGCAGGCTACGAGCAGTACTTC	CSVEAGAGYEQYF
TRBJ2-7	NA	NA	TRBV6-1	TGTGCCAGCAGCTACAGGGAGTCCTACGAGCAGTACTTC	CASSYRESYEQYF
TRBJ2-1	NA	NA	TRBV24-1	TGTGCCACCGGAGGGGCGTCCGGGTTTGACGAGCAGTTCTTC	CATGGASGFDEQFF
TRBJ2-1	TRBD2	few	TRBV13	TGTGCCAGCAGCTCCGGGGGGACTAGCGGCTACAATGAGCAGTTCTTC	CASSSGGTSGYNEQFF
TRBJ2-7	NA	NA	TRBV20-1	TGCAGTGCTAGAGCCCACCAGGGGTCCTACGAGCAGTACTTC	CSARAHQGSYEQYF
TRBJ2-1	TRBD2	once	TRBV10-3	TGTGCCATCAGTCGGACCCTAGCGGGAGGGCGCAATGAGCAGTTCTTC	CAISRTLAGGRNEQFF
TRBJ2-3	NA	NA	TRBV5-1	TGCGCCAGCAGCTATTCTTGGGACGCCCGGGCGGATACGCAGTATTTT	CASSYSWDARADTQYF
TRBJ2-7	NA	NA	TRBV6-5	TGTGCCAGCAGCTTCGTAGGCGGCCCCCAGTACTTC	CASSFVGGPQYF
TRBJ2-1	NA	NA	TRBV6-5	TGTGCCAGCAGTTACTCGGATGGACCTAGCTCCTACAATGAGCAGTTCTTC	CASSYSDGPSSYNEQFF
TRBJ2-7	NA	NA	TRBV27	TGTGCCAGCAGCCCTCCCCCTTTCCCCTTTTACGAGCAGTACTTC	CASSPPPFPFYEQYF
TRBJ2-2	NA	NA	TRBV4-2	TGTGCCAGCAGCCAAGAATCTGTGAACACCGGGGAGCTGTTTTTT	CASSQESVNTGELFF
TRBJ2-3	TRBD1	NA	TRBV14	TGTGCCAGCAGCCTCCGGACAGGGAATTGGGGTACGCAGTATTTT	CASSLRTGNWGTQYF
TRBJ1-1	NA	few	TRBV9	TGTGCCAGCAGCGTAGATGGATCCCGCCAAACTTTCTTT	CASSVDGSRQTFF
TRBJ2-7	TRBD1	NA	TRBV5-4	TGTGCCCGCAGCTTGGAAGGGGGCGGGCACGAGCAGTACTTC	CARSLEGGGHEQYF
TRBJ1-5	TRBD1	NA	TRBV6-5	TGTGCCAGCAGTTTAAGCTGGGACAGGGGGCAGAGTGGCAATCAGCCCCAGCATTTT	CASSLSWDRGQSGNQPQHF
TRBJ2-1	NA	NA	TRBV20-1	TGCAGTGCTAGAGCCCCCAGGGAGCCTTACAATGAGCAGTTCTTC	CSARAPREPYNEQFF
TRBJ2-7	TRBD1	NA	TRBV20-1	TGCAGTGCGCCTACCGGACAGGGCGTGTACTTC	CSAPTGQGVYF
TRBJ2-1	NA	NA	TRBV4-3	TGCGCCAGCAGTAGAAAAACCTCCTACAATGAGCAGTTCTTC	CASSRKTSYNEQFF
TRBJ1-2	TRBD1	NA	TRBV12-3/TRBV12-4	TGTGCCAGCAGCCCGGACAGGGCTTTCGGCTACACCTTC	CASSPDRAFGYTF
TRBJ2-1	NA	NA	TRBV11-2	TGTGCCAGCAGCTTAGGGCGGTTATACAATGAGCAGTTCTTC	CASSLGRLYNEQFF
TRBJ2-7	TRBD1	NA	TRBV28	TGTGCCAGCAGTTCAGACAGGGGGCAGGACGAGCAGTACTTC	CASSSDRGQDEQYF
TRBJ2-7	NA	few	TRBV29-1	TGCAGCGTTGCGCGGGACGGCAACTACGAGCAGTACTTC	CSVARDGNYEQYF
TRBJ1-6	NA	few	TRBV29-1	TGCAGCACAAGCGACAGCGATAATTCACCCCTCCACTTT	CSTSDSDNSPLHF
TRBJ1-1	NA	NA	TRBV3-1	TGTGCCAGCAGCCAGTTCGCTGAAGCTTTCTTT	CASSQFAEAFF
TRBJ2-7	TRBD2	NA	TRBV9	TGTGCCAGCAGCGTACTAGCGGGGAACTCCTACGAGCAGTACTTC	CASSVLAGNSYEQYF
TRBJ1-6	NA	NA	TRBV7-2	TGTGCCAGCACCCTTAGTACAGGAAGTTTTTCACCCCTCCACTTT	CASTLSTGSFSPLHF
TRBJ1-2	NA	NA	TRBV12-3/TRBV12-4	TGTGCCAGCACCTCTGGACGGAACGGCCGATCCTATGGCTACACCTTC	CASTSGRNGRSYGYTF
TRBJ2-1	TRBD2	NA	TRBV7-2	TGTGCCAGCAGCCGGGGCGGGAGGGTTAACAATGAGCAGTTCTTC	CASSRGGRVNNEQFF
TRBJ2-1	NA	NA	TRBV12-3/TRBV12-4	TGTGCCAGCAGACCCCAGGGGTGGTACAATGAGCAGTTCTTC	CASRPQGWYNEQFF
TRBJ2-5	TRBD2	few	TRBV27	TGTGCCAGCAGTCCCCGGACTAGCGGGAGGGAGACCCAGTACTTC	CASSPRTSGRETQYF
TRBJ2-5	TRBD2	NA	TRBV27	TGTGCCAGCAGGAGAGTTTATTCTAGCGGGGCCCTCCGGGAGACCCAGTACTTC	CASRRVYSSGALRETQYF
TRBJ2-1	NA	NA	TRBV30	TGTGCCTGGACCCAAGGACAAAGGCAGCAGTTCTTC	CAWTQGQRQQFF
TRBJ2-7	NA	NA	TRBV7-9	TGTGCCAGCAGCCCGGGACCCGCGGGCGAGCAGTACTTC	CASSPGPAGEQYF
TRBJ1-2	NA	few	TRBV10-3	TGTGCCATCCAACAGACTTATGGCTACACCTTC	CAIQQTYGYTF
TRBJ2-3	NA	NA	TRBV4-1	TGCGCCAGCAGCCAACTGCCCCCGATTAATACGCAGTATTTT	CASSQLPPINTQYF
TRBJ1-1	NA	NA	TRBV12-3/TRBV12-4	TGTGCCGGCAGTCCCAGGGAGGACCCGATGAAAGCTTTCTTT	CAGSPREDPMKAFF
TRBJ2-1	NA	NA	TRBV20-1	TGCAGTGCTAGAGATAGTTCGGGGAACTCCTACAATGAGCAGTTCTTC	CSARDSSGNSYNEQFF
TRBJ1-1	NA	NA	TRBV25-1	TGTGCCAGCAGTGGAGCTTTGACTGAAGCTTTCTTT	CASSGALTEAFF
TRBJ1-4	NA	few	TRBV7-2	TGTGCCAGCAGCTCCGGCCGGGTGGGTGAAAAACTGTTTTTT	CASSSGRVGEKLFF